This paragraph covers one TCR beta chain sequence. The sample belongs to a study of blood T cell repertoires in COVID-19. About the research overall: COVID-19 samples from acute and convalescent phases originated in the United States, Italy and Spain. T cells, B-cell-depleted T cells, or PBMCs supplied cDNA or gDNA.

In the source study's methods: Estimation of nucleated cell counts was performed using reference gene primer amplification. Using immunoSEQ multiplex PCR, the repertoire was profiled, and TCRdb retains in-frame clones only, with some absent. Clonal size and the V and J genes are those of that table, whereas D and trimming came from the DNA. The sample yields roughly 260,000 clones, 65% to 80% seen once. Per the germline V gene, CDR1 is MGHRA and CDR2 is YSYEKL. This CDR3 comprises 14 residues. The germline V and J ends were trimmed by 4 bases and 0 bases, with 9 bases remaining between them. The chain has TRBV4-1 and TRBJ1-1, with a tentative D call TRBD1 (5 bases). Sequenced input: peripheral blood. The receptor was isolated from a woman between 35 and 50 years old with active or convalescent COVID-19. CDR3 nucleotide sequence: TGCGCCAGCAGCCGCGGACACCTGAACACTGAAGCTTTCTTT. Its protein product is CASSRGHLNTEAFF.